This record looks at one TCR beta chain sequence and its context. Antigen: not known. The data derive from a study of CD8 T cells in Susac syndrome. Study-level points and caveats: Clonal expansion did not appear in Susac syndrome CD4+ T cell repertoires.

TEMRA cells were FACS-enriched, with CD8+ and CD4+ T cells isolated negatively. V was trimmed by 2 bases and J by 2 bases, leaving 9 bases between them. CDR3 size: 13 residues. The germline gives CDR1 SQVTM, CDR2 ANQGSEA. An amount of RNA that ranged from roughly 0.5 to 1 ug was reverse transcribed with random hexamers. MiXCR, applied by TCRdb to the immunoSEQ multiplex PCR reads, yields one record per CDR3 protein. The data hold about 140,000 distinct CDR3 sequences, with 90% to 97% observed a single time. The gene calls are TRBV29-1 and TRBJ1-1; D perhaps matches TRBD1 (6 bases). The clonotype comes from a human donor with Susac syndrome. The sample taken for sequencing was CD4+ T cells from PBMCs. The CDR3 spells CSVEPTGNTEAFF. The CDR3, as DNA: TGCAGCGTTGAACCGACAGGCAACACTGAAGCTTTCTTT. The whole variable domain, remainder taken from reference TRBV29-1 and TRBJ1-1, is SAVISQKPSRDICQRGTSLTIQCQVDSQVTMMFWYRQQPGQSLTLIATANQGSEATYESGFVIDKFPISRPNLTFSTLTVSNMSPEDSSIYLCSVEPTGNTEAFFGQGTRLTVV.